This passage covers 8 T cell receptor beta chains from one sample sequenced in a study of response to subunit inactivated influenza vaccine. TCRdb redid the calling of the RT-PCR reads with MiXCR, one entry per CDR3 protein. The repertoire includes hundreds of thousands of distinct CDR3 sequences, roughly 23% of them detected once, and 1.5% to 2% sits in the top ten. The material sequenced was CD4+ T cells sorted from PBMCs, taken 5 days after vaccination. The receptors were sampled from a man between 45 and 60 years old who received an inactivated influenza vaccine.

This clonotype showed up just a few times. The chain uses TRBV6-2 or TRBV6-3 and TRBJ1-2, with unresolved D. Trimming stripped 7 bases from V and 5 bases from J, with 14 bases between. The CDR3 extends over 13 amino acids. Germline lookup yields CDR1 MNHEY and CDR2 SVGEGT. The chain's CDR3 is CASNAPANYGYTF. CDR3 sequence (DNA): TGTGCCAGCAACGCCCCGGCGAATTATGGCTACACCTTC.

This clonotype was found a few times. The chain combines TRBV12-3 or TRBV12-4 with TRBJ1-5; 12 nucleotides line up with TRBD1. With 5 bases clipped from V and 4 bases from J, the junction kept 6 bases outside the gene matches. This CDR3 has 16 residues. The DNA for the CDR3 is TGTGCCAGCAGTATGGGACAGGGGGCCCAAAATCAGCCCCAGCATTTT. This translates into CASSMGQGAQNQPQHF.

J is TRBJ2-2 and V is TRBV29-1; no definite D call. Germline values: CDR1 SQVTM, CDR2 ANQGSEA. The germline V and J ends were trimmed by 5 bases and 3 bases, with 13 bases remaining between them. The CDR3 contains 14 residues. The CDR3 loop is CSVILGTDTGELFF. CDR3 nucleotides: TGCAGCGTTATCCTCGGAACAGACACCGGGGAGCTGTTTTTT.

The J gene is TRBJ2-1, the V gene TRBV6-2 or TRBV6-3; D perhaps matches TRBD1 (5 bases). Germline CDR1 is MNHEY and CDR2 is SVGEGT. V gave up 6 bases and J gave up 1 base, with 7 bases separating them. The CDR3 covers 13 residues. The chain's CDR3 is CASRRTSYNEQFF. In nucleotides, the CDR3 is TGTGCCAGCAGGAGGACATCCTACAATGAGCAGTTCTTC.

The chain joins TRBV2 to TRBJ2-2, with D possibly being TRBD2 (7 bases). Germline V gene data show CDR1 as SNHLY and CDR2 as FYNNEI. With 5 bases removed from V and 4 bases from J, the gap between germline ends came to 14 bases. The CDR3 contains 15 residues. The CDR3 loop is CASSTGGASTGELFF. DNA for the CDR3: TGTGCCAGCAGTACGGGGGGCGCGAGCACCGGGGAGCTGTTTTTT.

This sequence joins TRBV20-1 and TRBJ2-7; no reliable D call. The CDR3 is 17 residues long. V shed 0 bases and J shed 7 bases, with 25 bases lying between them. The germline V gene has CDR1 DFQATT and CDR2 SNEGSKA (reference sequence). In nucleotides, the CDR3 is TGCAGTGCTAGAGATCTTTTGAGCCCCCGCCGAGACCTGGAGCAGTACTTC. Its translation: CSARDLLSPRRDLEQYF.

This chain links TRBV6-2 or TRBV6-3 with TRBJ2-5; TRBD2 matches 12 bases. With V trimmed by 4 bases and J by 9 bases, 12 bases remained unmatched. CDR3 length equals 16 residues. Germline V gene sequence: CDR1 MNHEY, CDR2 SVGEGT. The CDR3 protein is CASSSRLAGDQNAQYF. The CDR3 nucleotides are TGTGCCAGCAGTTCCCGACTAGCGGGGGACCAAAATGCCCAGTACTTC.

This clonotype has more than one count but fewer than ten. J is TRBJ2-5 and V is TRBV5-1; D remains unclear. Germline CDR1 is SGHRS and CDR2 is YFSETQ. The CDR3 sequence is 17 residues long. V shed 0 bases and J shed 0 bases, with 15 bases lying between them. The CDR3 sequence is CASSLGLNPRYQETQYF. The CDR3 DNA reads TGCGCCAGCAGCTTGGGGTTAAATCCCAGGTACCAAGAGACCCAGTACTTC. Supplemented by reference TRBV5-1 and TRBJ2-5, the full variable domain reads KAGVTQTPRYLIKTRGQQVTLSCSPISGHRSVSWYQQTPGQGLQFLFEYFSETQRNKGNFPGRFSGRQFSNSRSEMNVSTLELGDSALYLCASSLGLNPRYQETQYFGPGTRLLVL.